Listed below are T cell receptor beta chains from one sample, sequenced in a study of PD-1 blockade in mismatch repair-deficient tumors. Profiled with immunoSEQ multiplex PCR; TCRdb holds only in-frame clones, not every one. The repertoire holds some 120,000 clones, with around 83% as singletons. Source: peripheral blood, taken 44 weeks after starting pembrolizumab. The receptor source for this set is an adult with mismatch repair-deficient cancer. CDR3s include the opening cysteine and the closing phenylalanine or tryptophan. Each record gives: J gene, D gene, V gene, clone size, CDR3 DNA, CDR3 protein. The D gene is left open where the match is weak. Size tells how often a clone was seen (once, few, many) or the class of an expanded clone, and some rows leave it out.

j_call: TRBJ2-2; d_call: TRBD2; v_call: TRBV28; clone_size: -; cdr3_nt: TGTGCCAGCAGTTTACAGCTAGCGGGAGGCCACACCGGGGAGCTGTTTTTT; cdr3_aa: CASSLQLAGGHTGELFF
j_call: TRBJ1-5; d_call: -; v_call: TRBV27; clone_size: -; cdr3_nt: TGTGCCAGCAGCCTCTGGGGGACCCCGGATCAGCCCCAGCATTTT; cdr3_aa: CASSLWGTPDQPQHF
j_call: TRBJ2-1; d_call: -; v_call: TRBV9; clone_size: -; cdr3_nt: TGTGCCAGCAGCCGATACGATTTACGCGGCAATGAGCAGTTCTTC; cdr3_aa: CASSRYDLRGNEQFF
j_call: TRBJ2-3; d_call: TRBD2; v_call: TRBV5-4; clone_size: -; cdr3_nt: TGTGCCAGCAGCTTGGGGCGGGAGGCGGATACGCAGTATTTT; cdr3_aa: CASSLGREADTQYF
j_call: TRBJ2-6; d_call: TRBD1; v_call: TRBV4-1; clone_size: -; cdr3_nt: TGCGCCAGCAGCCGAGGGGACAGGGCCTTCTCTGGGGCCAACGTCCTGACTTTC; cdr3_aa: CASSRGDRAFSGANVLTF
j_call: TRBJ2-7; d_call: -; v_call: TRBV11-3; clone_size: -; cdr3_nt: TGTGCCAGCAGCTTAGTCTCCTACGAGCAGTACTTC; cdr3_aa: CASSLVSYEQYF
j_call: TRBJ2-5; d_call: -; v_call: TRBV28; clone_size: few; cdr3_nt: TGTGCCAGCAGTTTACCCAGACAAGAGACCCAGTACTTC; cdr3_aa: CASSLPRQETQYF
j_call: TRBJ1-4; d_call: -; v_call: TRBV7-9; clone_size: -; cdr3_nt: TGTGCCAGCAGCTTACCCAGGGTAGAAGCGGGAAATGAAAAACTGTTTTTT; cdr3_aa: CASSLPRVEAGNEKLFF
j_call: TRBJ2-4; d_call: TRBD2; v_call: TRBV5-1; clone_size: -; cdr3_nt: TGCGCCAGCAGCTTCTCTCTAGCGGCCTCAGCCAAAAACATTCAGTACTTC; cdr3_aa: CASSFSLAASAKNIQYF
j_call: TRBJ2-1; d_call: -; v_call: TRBV11-1; clone_size: -; cdr3_nt: TGTGCCAGCAGCTCCCTAATCCTCTCCTACAATGAGCAGTTCTTC; cdr3_aa: CASSSLILSYNEQFF
j_call: TRBJ1-1; d_call: -; v_call: TRBV28; clone_size: -; cdr3_nt: TGTGCCAGCAGCTCTGTCAGTGAAGCTTTCTTT; cdr3_aa: CASSSVSEAFF
j_call: TRBJ2-4; d_call: TRBD1; v_call: TRBV11-2; clone_size: -; cdr3_nt: TGTGCCAGCAGCAAACCGGGACAGCTAGCCAAAAACATTCAGTACTTC; cdr3_aa: CASSKPGQLAKNIQYF
j_call: TRBJ2-7; d_call: TRBD2; v_call: TRBV7-9; clone_size: -; cdr3_nt: TGTGCCAGCAGCCTACACCCGACTAGCGGGAGCTCCTACGAGCAGTACTTC; cdr3_aa: CASSLHPTSGSSYEQYF
j_call: TRBJ2-3; d_call: TRBD1; v_call: TRBV5-1; clone_size: -; cdr3_nt: TGCGCCAGCAGCTTGGATGGGACAGGGACCGTAGATACGCAGTATTTT; cdr3_aa: CASSLDGTGTVDTQYF
j_call: TRBJ2-7; d_call: TRBD2; v_call: TRBV4-3; clone_size: -; cdr3_nt: TGCGCCAGCAGCCAAGGGACTAGCGGGATCAGGACCTTCGAGCAGTACTTC; cdr3_aa: CASSQGTSGIRTFEQYF
j_call: TRBJ2-6; d_call: -; v_call: TRBV30; clone_size: -; cdr3_nt: TGTGCCTGGAGTGTACTTACCTCTGGGGCCAACGTCCTGACTTTC; cdr3_aa: CAWSVLTSGANVLTF
j_call: TRBJ1-2; d_call: -; v_call: TRBV6-1; clone_size: once; cdr3_nt: TGTGCCAGCAGCCCTCGAGGGGCAGGTTATGGCTACACCTTC; cdr3_aa: CASSPRGAGYGYTF
j_call: TRBJ1-2; d_call: TRBD1; v_call: TRBV19; clone_size: once; cdr3_nt: TGTGCCAGTAACTCGCCGGACAGGGGGTACTATGGCTACACCTTC; cdr3_aa: CASNSPDRGYYGYTF
j_call: TRBJ2-7; d_call: TRBD2; v_call: TRBV30; clone_size: -; cdr3_nt: TGTGCCTGGAGCGCGGGAGCCACCTACGAGCAGTACTTC; cdr3_aa: CAWSAGATYEQYF
j_call: TRBJ1-2; d_call: -; v_call: TRBV25-1; clone_size: -; cdr3_nt: TGTGCCAGCAGTGAATGGGGGAGGGCCGATGGCTACACCTTC; cdr3_aa: CASSEWGRADGYTF
j_call: TRBJ2-2; d_call: TRBD2; v_call: TRBV4-2; clone_size: -; cdr3_nt: TGTGCCAGCAGCCAAGAACAAGCGGGAGGCACCGGGGAGCTGTTTTTT; cdr3_aa: CASSQEQAGGTGELFF
j_call: TRBJ2-7; d_call: -; v_call: TRBV12-5; clone_size: -; cdr3_nt: TGTGCTAGTGGCGGTAGCGGAGGCTCCTACGAGCAGTACTTC; cdr3_aa: CASGGSGGSYEQYF
j_call: TRBJ1-4; d_call: TRBD1; v_call: TRBV6-1; clone_size: -; cdr3_nt: TGTGCCAGTCAATCCGGGACAGAGAATGAAAAACTGTTTTTT; cdr3_aa: CASQSGTENEKLFF
j_call: TRBJ2-7; d_call: TRBD1; v_call: TRBV28; clone_size: -; cdr3_nt: TGTGCCAGCAAAGAGAGGGACAGCAGCTACGAGCAGTACTTC; cdr3_aa: CASKERDSSYEQYF
j_call: TRBJ2-7; d_call: TRBD1; v_call: TRBV30; clone_size: -; cdr3_nt: TGTGCCTGGAACAGGGGCGCTCTCTACGAGCAGTACTTC; cdr3_aa: CAWNRGALYEQYF
j_call: TRBJ2-2; d_call: TRBD1; v_call: TRBV4-2; clone_size: few; cdr3_nt: TGTGCCAGCAGCCAGGCGGGACAGGGCTCGGACGGGGAGCTGTTTTTT; cdr3_aa: CASSQAGQGSDGELFF
j_call: TRBJ2-7; d_call: -; v_call: TRBV2; clone_size: -; cdr3_nt: TGTGCCAGCAGTGAAGAGGTCAGGGCAGTCGAGCAGTACTTC; cdr3_aa: CASSEEVRAVEQYF
j_call: TRBJ2-2; d_call: -; v_call: TRBV30; clone_size: few; cdr3_nt: TGTGCCTGGCTGGGCGGGGAGCTGTTTTTT; cdr3_aa: CAWLGGELFF
j_call: TRBJ2-3; d_call: TRBD2; v_call: TRBV6-6; clone_size: -; cdr3_nt: TGTGCCAGCACCTTAGCGGGATTCACAGATACGCAGTATTTT; cdr3_aa: CASTLAGFTDTQYF
j_call: TRBJ1-5; d_call: -; v_call: TRBV21-1; clone_size: -; cdr3_nt: TGTGCCAGCTTTTCGCGAGGGGTCCGCAACACCAATCAGCCCCAGCATTTT; cdr3_aa: CASFSRGVRNTNQPQHF
j_call: TRBJ1-5; d_call: -; v_call: TRBV27; clone_size: -; cdr3_nt: TGTGCCAGTGGGCAGTCCCCAAATCAGCCCCAGCATTTT; cdr3_aa: CASGQSPNQPQHF
j_call: TRBJ2-5; d_call: TRBD2; v_call: TRBV6-5; clone_size: -; cdr3_nt: TGTGCCAGCAGTTACTCGCGGGAGACGTTAGAGACCCAGTACTTC; cdr3_aa: CASSYSRETLETQYF